This T cell receptor beta chain derives from a study of identical twins. Notes on the study in general: The more abundant beta clonotypes in cord blood had fewer insertions, and memory repertoires did not show this.

With respect to this clonotype: What it binds is unknown.

TCRdb fed the 5' RACE reads into MiXCR, producing one record per CDR3 protein. Of 600,000 to 800,000 distinct CDR3 sequences listed, over 20% are singletons. These records were also assigned to another study, of T cells expressing NK-cell markers. From that report: It was from sorted CD3+CD56+NKG2C+, CD3+CD56+NKG2C- and CD3+CD56-NKG2C+ T cells that TCR beta repertoires came. Several experiments added an anti-gamma-delta TCR antibody to sort only alpha-beta TCR T cells.

Source material: PBMCs. This clonotype originated in a woman aged 18-29 years in good health.

This CDR3 is CASSQTVSVVTEAFF. CDR3 DNA sequence: TGCGCCAGCAGCCAGACAGTCAGCGTGGTCACTGAAGCTTTCTTT. The chain carries TRBV5-1 and TRBJ1-1; a possible D gene is TRBD1 (5 bases). Germline CDR1 reads SGHRS; CDR2 reads YFSETQ. V shed 4 bases and J shed 4 bases, with 17 bases lying between them. CDR3 size: 15 residues. Drawing the rest from reference TRBV5-1 and TRBJ1-1, the complete variable domain is KAGVTQTPRYLIKTRGQQVTLSCSPISGHRSVSWYQQTPGQGLQFLFEYFSETQRNKGNFPGRFSGRQFSNSRSEMNVSTLELGDSALYLCASSQTVSVVTEAFFGQGTRLTVV.